The rows below give T cell receptor beta chains drawn from one sample of a study of blood T cell repertoires in COVID-19. Produced via immunoSEQ multiplex PCR; TCRdb's table is partial and in-frame only. The table shows a few hundred thousand clones, with 86% occurring only once. Sequences were obtained from PBMCs or T cells enriched from blood (not recorded which). The receptors originated from a woman aged 18-35 years who had recovered from COVID-19. Both conserved end residues are part of each CDR3. The order of the fields is V gene, J gene, D gene, clone size, CDR3 protein, CDR3 DNA. A D gene is named only where the DNA matches it firmly. The size entry is marked missing in some rows and otherwise reads once, few, many or a size class.

TRBV30	TRBJ2-2	.	.	CASDRTGTGELFF	TGTGCCTCTGACAGGACGGGCACCGGGGAGCTGTTTTTT
TRBV30	TRBJ1-5	.	.	CAWSAQDNQPQHF	TGTGCCTGGAGTGCACAGGACAATCAGCCCCAGCATTTT
TRBV28	TRBJ1-1	.	.	CASRPFSGNTEAFF	TGTGCCAGCAGGCCCTTTTCAGGGAACACTGAAGCTTTCTTT
TRBV18	TRBJ2-7	TRBD1	.	CASSPGTGEFYEQYF	TGTGCCAGCTCACCAGGGACAGGGGAGTTCTACGAGCAGTACTTC
TRBV7-9	TRBJ2-4	.	.	CASSLNAGDQYF	TGTGCCAGCAGCTTAAATGCCGGAGATCAGTACTTC
TRBV6-1	TRBJ1-2	.	.	CASSELLWTALSANYGYTF	TGTGCCAGCAGTGAACTGCTCTGGACAGCTCTTTCCGCTAACTATGGCTACACCTTC
TRBV7-9	TRBJ2-7	.	.	CASSLESRFTYEQYF	TGTGCCAGCAGCTTAGAATCCCGTTTTACCTACGAGCAGTACTTC
TRBV19	TRBJ2-1	TRBD2	.	CASSAGLAGNEQFF	TGTGCCAGTAGTGCAGGACTAGCGGGTAATGAGCAGTTCTTC
TRBV5-1	TRBJ2-5	TRBD1	.	CASRSGTGGVETQYF	TGCGCCAGCAGGTCCGGGACAGGGGGCGTAGAGACCCAGTACTTC
TRBV7-9	TRBJ2-7	TRBD2	.	CASSLGTSGSYEQYF	TGTGCCAGCAGCTTAGGGACTAGCGGGAGTTACGAGCAGTACTTC
TRBV4-1	TRBJ1-3	.	few	CASSQGPEGAGNTIYF	TGCGCCAGCAGCCAAGGTCCCGAGGGAGCTGGAAACACCATATATTTT
TRBV30	TRBJ1-1	TRBD1	.	CAWRLTGGTEAFF	TGTGCCTGGAGACTGACAGGGGGGACTGAAGCTTTCTTT
TRBV7-8	TRBJ2-3	TRBD2	once	CASSLAGTSDTDTQYF	TGTGCCAGCAGCTTGGCCGGGACTAGCGATACAGATACGCAGTATTTT
TRBV19	TRBJ1-5	.	.	CASSISGHQPQHF	TGTGCCAGTAGTATATCAGGGCATCAGCCCCAGCATTTT
TRBV6-5	TRBJ2-7	.	few	CASSYRGLGSYEQYF	TGTGCCAGCAGTTACAGGGGACTCGGCTCCTACGAGCAGTACTTC
TRBV10-3	TRBJ1-1	.	.	CAISTDMNTEAFF	TGTGCCATCAGTACAGATATGAACACTGAAGCTTTCTTT
TRBV10-3	TRBJ1-2	.	.	CAISFRDTISYGYTF	TGTGCCATCAGTTTCCGGGACACGATAAGCTATGGCTACACCTTC
TRBV7-8	TRBJ1-4	.	.	CASSLIVATNEKLFF	TGTGCCAGCAGCTTAATCGTTGCAACTAATGAAAAACTGTTTTTT
TRBV7-3	TRBJ2-1	TRBD1	.	CASSLGTGLRYNEQFF	TGTGCCAGCAGCTTAGGGACAGGGCTCAGGTACAATGAGCAGTTCTTC
TRBV6-1	TRBJ1-2	TRBD1	.	CASSELYGTGAYGYTF	TGTGCCAGCAGTGAATTGTACGGGACAGGGGCATATGGCTACACCTTC
TRBV18	TRBJ2-7	.	.	CASSPPSRGTYEQYF	TGTGCCAGCTCACCACCGAGCAGGGGTACCTACGAGCAGTACTTC
TRBV30	TRBJ1-2	.	.	CAWSVIGKGLWGYTF	TGTGCCTGGAGTGTAATCGGGAAGGGACTATGGGGCTACACCTTC
TRBV6-5	TRBJ1-2	.	.	CASSYEADWDYGYTF	TGTGCCAGCAGTTACGAGGCTGATTGGGACTATGGCTACACCTTC
TRBV12-3/TRBV12-4	TRBJ1-1	.	.	CASSLAYRETFF	TGTGCCAGCAGTTTAGCATACAGGGAAACTTTCTTT
TRBV4-1	TRBJ1-1	TRBD1	.	CASSPSRDSHREAFF	TGCGCCAGCAGCCCCTCTAGGGACAGCCACCGTGAAGCTTTCTTT